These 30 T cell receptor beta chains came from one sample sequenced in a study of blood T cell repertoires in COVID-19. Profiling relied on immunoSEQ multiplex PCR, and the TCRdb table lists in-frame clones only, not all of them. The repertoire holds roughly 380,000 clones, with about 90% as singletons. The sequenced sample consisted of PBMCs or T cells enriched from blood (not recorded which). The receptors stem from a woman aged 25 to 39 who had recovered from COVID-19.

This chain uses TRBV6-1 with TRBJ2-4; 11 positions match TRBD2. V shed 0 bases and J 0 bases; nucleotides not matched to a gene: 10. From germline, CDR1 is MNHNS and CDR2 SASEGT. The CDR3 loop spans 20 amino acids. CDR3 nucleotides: TGTGCCAGCAGTGAAGCCAGAACTAGCGGGGGCGGACTAGCCAAAAACATTCAGTACTTC. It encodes CASSEARTSGGGLAKNIQYF.

CDR3 residues: CASSADRGQPQHF. The CDR3 region has the DNA TGTGCCAGCAGCGCGGACAGGGGCCAGCCCCAGCATTTT. This chain uses TRBV16 with TRBJ1-5; 9 bases align to TRBD1. Losses at the gene ends were 5 bases for V and 7 bases for J; bases not matched to a gene: 3. Germline lookup yields CDR1 KGHSY and CDR2 FQNENV. This CDR3 is built from 13 residues.

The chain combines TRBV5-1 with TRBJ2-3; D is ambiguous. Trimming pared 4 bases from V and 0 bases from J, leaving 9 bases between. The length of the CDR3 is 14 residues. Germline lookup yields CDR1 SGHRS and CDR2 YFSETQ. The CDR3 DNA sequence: TGCGCCAGCAGCCAACAGCCTAGCACAGATACGCAGTATTTT. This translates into CASSQQPSTDTQYF.

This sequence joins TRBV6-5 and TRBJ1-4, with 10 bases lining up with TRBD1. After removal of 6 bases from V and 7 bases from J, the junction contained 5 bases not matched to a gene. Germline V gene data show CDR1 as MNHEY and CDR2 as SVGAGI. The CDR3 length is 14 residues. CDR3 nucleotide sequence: TGTGCCAGCAGATCCGGGACAGGGGTTGAAAAACTGTTTTTT. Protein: CASRSGTGVEKLFF.

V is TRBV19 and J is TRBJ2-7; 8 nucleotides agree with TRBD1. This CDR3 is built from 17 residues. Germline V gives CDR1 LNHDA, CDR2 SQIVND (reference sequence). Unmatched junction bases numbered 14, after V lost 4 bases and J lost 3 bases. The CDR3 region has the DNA TGTGCCAGTAGTAAGGGCCGATTGGACAGGGATCTCTACGAGCAGTACTTC. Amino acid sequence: CASSKGRLDRDLYEQYF.

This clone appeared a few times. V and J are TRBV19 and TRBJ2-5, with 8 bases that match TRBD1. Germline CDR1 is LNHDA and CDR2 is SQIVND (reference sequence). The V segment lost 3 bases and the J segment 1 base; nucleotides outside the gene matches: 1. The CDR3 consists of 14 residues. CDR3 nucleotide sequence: TGTGCCAGTAGTATCACAGGGGGCCAAGAGACCCAGTACTTC. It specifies CASSITGGQETQYF.

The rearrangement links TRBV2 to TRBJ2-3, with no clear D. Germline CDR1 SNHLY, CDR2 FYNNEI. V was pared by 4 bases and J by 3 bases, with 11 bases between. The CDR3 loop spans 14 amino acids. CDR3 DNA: TGTGCCAGCAGTGGACTTTTCATGACAGATACGCAGTATTTT. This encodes CASSGLFMTDTQYF.

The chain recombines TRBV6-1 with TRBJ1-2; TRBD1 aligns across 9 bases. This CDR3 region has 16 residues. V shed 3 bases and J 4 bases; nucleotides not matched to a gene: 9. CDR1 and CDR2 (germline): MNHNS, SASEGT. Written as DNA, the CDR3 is TGTGCCAGCAGTGAGGTCTCGGGACAGGGAGTCTATGGCTACACCTTC. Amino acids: CASSEVSGQGVYGYTF.

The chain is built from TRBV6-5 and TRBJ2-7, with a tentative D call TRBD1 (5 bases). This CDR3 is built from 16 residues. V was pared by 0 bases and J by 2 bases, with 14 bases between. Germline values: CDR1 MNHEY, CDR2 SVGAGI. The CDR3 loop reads CASSYSSHQGTYEQYF. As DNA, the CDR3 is TGTGCCAGCAGTTACTCCTCTCACCAGGGCACCTACGAGCAGTACTTC.

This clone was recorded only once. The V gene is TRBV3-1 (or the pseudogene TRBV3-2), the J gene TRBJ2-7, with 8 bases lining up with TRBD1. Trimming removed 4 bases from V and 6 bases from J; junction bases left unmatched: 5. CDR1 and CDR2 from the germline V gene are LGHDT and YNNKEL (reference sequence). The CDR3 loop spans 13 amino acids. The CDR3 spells CASSLQGAGEQYF. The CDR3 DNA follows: TGTGCCAGCAGCCTTCAGGGGGCAGGCGAGCAGTACTTC.

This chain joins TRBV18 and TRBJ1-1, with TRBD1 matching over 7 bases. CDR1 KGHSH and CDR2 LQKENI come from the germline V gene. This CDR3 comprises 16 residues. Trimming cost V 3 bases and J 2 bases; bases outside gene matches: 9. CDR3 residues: CASSPLTGTENTEAFF. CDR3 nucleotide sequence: TGTGCCAGCTCACCCCTGACCGGGACAGAAAACACTGAAGCTTTCTTT.

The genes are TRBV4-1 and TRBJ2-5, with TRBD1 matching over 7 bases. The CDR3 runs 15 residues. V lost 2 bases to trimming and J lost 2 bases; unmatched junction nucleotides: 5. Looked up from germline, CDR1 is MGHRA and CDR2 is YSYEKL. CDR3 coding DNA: TGCGCCAGCAGCCAACCCGACAGGGAGCAAGAGACCCAGTACTTC. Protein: CASSQPDREQETQYF.

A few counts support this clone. The CDR3 loop reads CASRVRDRDIYNEQFF. In DNA, the CDR3 is TGTGCAAGTCGCGTACGGGACAGGGATATCTACAATGAGCAGTTCTTC. V usage is TRBV12-2 and J usage is TRBJ2-1; TRBD1, the D gene given by the table, was not confirmed from the DNA. TRBV12-2 constitutes a pseudogene. The CDR3 is made up of 16 amino acids.

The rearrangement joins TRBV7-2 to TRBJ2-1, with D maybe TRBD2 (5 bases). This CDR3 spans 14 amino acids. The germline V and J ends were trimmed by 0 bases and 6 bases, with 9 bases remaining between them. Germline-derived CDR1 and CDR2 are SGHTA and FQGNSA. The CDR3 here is CASSLAGGVNEQFF. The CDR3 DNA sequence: TGTGCCAGCAGCTTAGCAGGAGGTGTCAATGAGCAGTTCTTC.

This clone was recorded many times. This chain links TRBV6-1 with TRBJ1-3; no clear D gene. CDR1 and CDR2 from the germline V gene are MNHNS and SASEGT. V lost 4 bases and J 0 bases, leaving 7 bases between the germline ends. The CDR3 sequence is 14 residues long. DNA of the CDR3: TGTGCCAGCAGTGGAGCAGCCTCTGGAAACACCATATATTTT. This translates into CASSGAASGNTIYF.

CDR3 region: CASSLAQGSGYTF. In DNA, the CDR3 is TGTGCCAGCAGCTTAGCACAGGGGTCTGGCTACACCTTC. V is TRBV7-8 and J is TRBJ1-2, with TRBD1 identical over 7 bases. V lost 0 bases to trimming and J lost 7 bases; unmatched junction nucleotides: 2. Germline values: CDR1 SGHVS, CDR2 FQNEAQ. CDR3 length equals 13 residues. The variable domain in full, with the rest retrieved from reference TRBV7-8 and TRBJ1-2, is GAGVSQSPRYKVAKRGQDVALRCDPISGHVSLFWYQQALGQGPEFLTYFQNEAQLDKSGLPSDRFFAERPEGSVSTLKIQRTQQEDSAVYLCASSLAQGSGYTFGSGTRLTVV.

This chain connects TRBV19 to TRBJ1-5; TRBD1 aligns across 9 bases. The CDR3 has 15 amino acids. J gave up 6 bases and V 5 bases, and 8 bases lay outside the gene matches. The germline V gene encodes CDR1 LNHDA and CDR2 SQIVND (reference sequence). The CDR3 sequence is CASSRNRGQVQPQHF. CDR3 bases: TGTGCCAGTAGTCGTAACAGGGGGCAGGTTCAGCCCCAGCATTTT.

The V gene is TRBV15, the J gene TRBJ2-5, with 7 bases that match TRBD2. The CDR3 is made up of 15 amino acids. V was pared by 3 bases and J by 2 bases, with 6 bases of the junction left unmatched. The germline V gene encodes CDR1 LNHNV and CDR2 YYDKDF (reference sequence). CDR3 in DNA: TGTGCCACCAGCAGTAAACGGGGACTACAAGAGACCCAGTACTTC. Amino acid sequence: CATSSKRGLQETQYF.

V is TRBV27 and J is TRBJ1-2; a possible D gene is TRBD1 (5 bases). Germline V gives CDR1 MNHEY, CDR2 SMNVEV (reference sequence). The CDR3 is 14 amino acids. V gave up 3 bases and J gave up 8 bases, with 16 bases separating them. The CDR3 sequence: CASSFRPGRDGYTF. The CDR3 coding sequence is TGTGCCAGCAGTTTCCGACCAGGGCGAGACGGCTACACCTTC.

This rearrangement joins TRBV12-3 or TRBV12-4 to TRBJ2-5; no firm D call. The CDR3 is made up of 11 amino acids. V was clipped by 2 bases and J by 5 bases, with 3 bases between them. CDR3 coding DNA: TGTGCCAGCAGTTTAAGCGAGACCCAGTACTTC. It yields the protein CASSLSETQYF.

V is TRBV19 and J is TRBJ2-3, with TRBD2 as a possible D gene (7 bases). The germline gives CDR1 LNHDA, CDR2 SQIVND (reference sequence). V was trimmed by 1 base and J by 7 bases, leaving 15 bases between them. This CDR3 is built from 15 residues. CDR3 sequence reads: CASSIVGGGGNTQYF. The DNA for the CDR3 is TGTGCCAGTAGTATAGTAGGAGGGGGAGGGAATACGCAGTATTTT.

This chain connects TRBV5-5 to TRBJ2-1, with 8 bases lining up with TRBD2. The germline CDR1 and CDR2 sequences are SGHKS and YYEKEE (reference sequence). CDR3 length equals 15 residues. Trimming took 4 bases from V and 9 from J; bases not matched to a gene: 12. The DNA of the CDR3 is TGTGCCAGCAGCCCCTTCCGGGGACTAGAGGGTGAGCAGTTCTTC. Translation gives CASSPFRGLEGEQFF.

CDR3 in amino acids: CASSQSLAGGPTKNIQYF. The CDR3, as DNA: TGCGCCAGCAGTCAGTCACTAGCGGGAGGGCCAACCAAAAACATTCAGTACTTC. V is TRBV23-1 and J is TRBJ2-4, with TRBD2 matching 13 bases. TRBV23-1 is an ORF; its function is uncertain. V was clipped by 3 bases and J by 2 bases; unmatched bases: 7. The CDR3 is 18 residues long.

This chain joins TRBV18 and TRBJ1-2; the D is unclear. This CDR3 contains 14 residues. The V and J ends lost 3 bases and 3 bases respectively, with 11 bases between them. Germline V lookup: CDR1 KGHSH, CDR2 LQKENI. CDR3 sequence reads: CASSPGYRDYGYTF. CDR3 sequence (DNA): TGTGCCAGCTCACCGGGCTACAGAGACTATGGCTACACCTTC.

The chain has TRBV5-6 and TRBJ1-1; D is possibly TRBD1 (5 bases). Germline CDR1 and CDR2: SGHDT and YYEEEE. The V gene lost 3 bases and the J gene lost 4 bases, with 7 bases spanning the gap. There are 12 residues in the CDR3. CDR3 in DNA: TGTGCCAGCAGCTGGGGGGGCACTGAAGCTTTCTTT. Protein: CASSWGGTEAFF.

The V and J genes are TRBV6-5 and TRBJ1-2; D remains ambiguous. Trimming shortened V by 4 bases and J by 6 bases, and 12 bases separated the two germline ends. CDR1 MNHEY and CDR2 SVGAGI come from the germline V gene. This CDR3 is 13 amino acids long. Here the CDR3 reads CASSSVRNDGYTF. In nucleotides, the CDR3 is TGTGCCAGCAGTTCGGTCCGAAACGATGGCTACACCTTC.

CDR3 loop: CASSGADYGYTF. CDR3 sequence (DNA): TGCGCCAGCAGTGGTGCGGACTATGGCTACACCTTC. The chain couples TRBV5-1 to TRBJ1-2; D remains ambiguous. The length of the CDR3 is 12 residues. The V and J ends lost 5 bases and 3 bases respectively, with 8 bases between them. The germline gives CDR1 SGHRS, CDR2 YFSETQ.

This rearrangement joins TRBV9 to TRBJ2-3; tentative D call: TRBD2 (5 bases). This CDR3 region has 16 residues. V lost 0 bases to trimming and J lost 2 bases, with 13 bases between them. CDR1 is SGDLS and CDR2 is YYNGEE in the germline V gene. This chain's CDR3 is CASSVGRAPSTDTQYF. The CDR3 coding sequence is TGTGCCAGCAGCGTAGGGCGGGCCCCCTCCACAGATACGCAGTATTTT. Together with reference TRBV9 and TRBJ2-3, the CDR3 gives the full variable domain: DSGVTQTPKHLITATGQRVTLRCSPRSGDLSVYWYQQSLDQGLQFLIQYYNGEERAKGNILERFSAQQFPDLHSELNLSSLELGDSALYFCASSVGRAPSTDTQYFGPGTRLTVL.

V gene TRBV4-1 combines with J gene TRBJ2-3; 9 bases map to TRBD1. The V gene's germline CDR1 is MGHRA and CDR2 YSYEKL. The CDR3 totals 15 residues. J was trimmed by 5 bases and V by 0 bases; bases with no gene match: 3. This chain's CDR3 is CASSQDPDRGDTQYF. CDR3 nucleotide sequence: TGCGCCAGCAGCCAAGACCCGGACAGGGGAGATACGCAGTATTTT.

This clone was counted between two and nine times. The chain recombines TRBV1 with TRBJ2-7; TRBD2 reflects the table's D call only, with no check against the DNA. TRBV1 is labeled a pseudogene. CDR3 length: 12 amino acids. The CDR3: CTRTSGSYEQYF. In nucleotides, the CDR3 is TGCACCCGGACTAGCGGCTCCTACGAGCAGTACTTC.